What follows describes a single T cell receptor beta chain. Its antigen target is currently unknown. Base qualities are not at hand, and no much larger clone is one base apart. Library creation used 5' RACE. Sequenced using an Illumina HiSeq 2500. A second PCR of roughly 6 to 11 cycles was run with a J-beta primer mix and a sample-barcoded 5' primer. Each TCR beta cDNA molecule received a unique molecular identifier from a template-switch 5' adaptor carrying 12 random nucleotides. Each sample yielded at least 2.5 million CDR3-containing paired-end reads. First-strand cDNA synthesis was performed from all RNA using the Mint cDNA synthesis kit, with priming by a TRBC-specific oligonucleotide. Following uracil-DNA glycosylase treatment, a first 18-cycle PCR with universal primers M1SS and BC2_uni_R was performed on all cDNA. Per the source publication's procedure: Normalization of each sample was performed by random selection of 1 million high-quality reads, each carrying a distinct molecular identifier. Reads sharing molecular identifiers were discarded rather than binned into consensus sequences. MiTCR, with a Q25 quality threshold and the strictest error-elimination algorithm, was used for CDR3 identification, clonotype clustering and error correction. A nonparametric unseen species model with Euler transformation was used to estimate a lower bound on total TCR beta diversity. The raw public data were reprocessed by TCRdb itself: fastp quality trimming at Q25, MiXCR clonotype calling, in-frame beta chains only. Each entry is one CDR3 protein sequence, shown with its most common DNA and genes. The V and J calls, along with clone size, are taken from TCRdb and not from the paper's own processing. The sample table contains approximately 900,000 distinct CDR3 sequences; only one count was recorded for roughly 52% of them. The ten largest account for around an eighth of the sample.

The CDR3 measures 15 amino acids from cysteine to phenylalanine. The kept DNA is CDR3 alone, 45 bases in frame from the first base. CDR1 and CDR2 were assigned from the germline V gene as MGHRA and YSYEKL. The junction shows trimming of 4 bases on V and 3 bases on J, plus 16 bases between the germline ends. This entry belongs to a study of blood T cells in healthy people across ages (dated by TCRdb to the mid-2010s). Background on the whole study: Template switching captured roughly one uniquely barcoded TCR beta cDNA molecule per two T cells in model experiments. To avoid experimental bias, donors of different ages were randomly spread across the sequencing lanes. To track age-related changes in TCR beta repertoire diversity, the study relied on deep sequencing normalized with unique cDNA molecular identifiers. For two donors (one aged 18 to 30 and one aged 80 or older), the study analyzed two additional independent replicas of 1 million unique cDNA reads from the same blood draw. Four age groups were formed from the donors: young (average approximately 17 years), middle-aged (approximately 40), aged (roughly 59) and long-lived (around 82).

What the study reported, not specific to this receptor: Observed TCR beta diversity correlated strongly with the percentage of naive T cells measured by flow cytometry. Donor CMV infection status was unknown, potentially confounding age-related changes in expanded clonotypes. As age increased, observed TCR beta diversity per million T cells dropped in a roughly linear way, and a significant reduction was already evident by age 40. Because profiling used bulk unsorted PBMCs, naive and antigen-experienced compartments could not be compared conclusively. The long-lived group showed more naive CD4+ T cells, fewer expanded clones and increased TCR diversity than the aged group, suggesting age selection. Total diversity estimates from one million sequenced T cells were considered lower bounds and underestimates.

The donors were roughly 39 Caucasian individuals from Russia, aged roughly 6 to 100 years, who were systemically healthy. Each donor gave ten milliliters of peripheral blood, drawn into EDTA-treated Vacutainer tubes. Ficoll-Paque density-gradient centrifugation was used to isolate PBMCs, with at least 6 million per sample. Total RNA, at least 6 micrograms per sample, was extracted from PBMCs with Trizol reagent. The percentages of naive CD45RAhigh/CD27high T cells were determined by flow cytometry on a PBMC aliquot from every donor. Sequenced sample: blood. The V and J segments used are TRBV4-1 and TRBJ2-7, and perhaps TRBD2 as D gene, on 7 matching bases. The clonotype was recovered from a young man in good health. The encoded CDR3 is CASSPEGGYGYEQYF. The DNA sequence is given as TGCGCCAGCAGCCCAGAGGGGGGGTACGGCTACGAGCAGTACTTC.